This is a list of T cell receptor beta chains from one sample in a study of identical twins. TCRdb itself ran the 5' RACE reads through MiXCR, one entry per CDR3 protein. Counted here are hundreds of thousands of distinct CDR3 sequences, 20% to 25% occurring once; the ten biggest clones make up around 3%. These same records also appear under a second study, on T cells expressing NK-cell markers.

Sequencing was carried out using CD4+ T cells sorted from blood. Receptors originate from a woman between 18 and 29 years old in good health. The CDR3 runs from the conserved cysteine through the conserved F or W.

j_call v_call cdr3_length cdr3_aa
TRBJ2-1 TRBV12-3/TRBV12-4 15 CASSRGGSFGSEQFF
TRBJ2-7 TRBV11-2 13 CASRGGGYYEQYF
TRBJ2-5 TRBV6-5 16 CASSYAGLAGQETQYF
TRBJ1-4 TRBV9 15 CASSERDRFPRELFF
TRBJ2-1 TRBV3-1 15 CASSPDGVVSNEQFF
TRBJ1-2 TRBV6-5 14 CASSYKTGFYGYTF
TRBJ2-5 TRBV5-8 15 CASSNEGQVGETQYF
TRBJ1-1 TRBV5-1 15 CASSLVRGANTEAFF
TRBJ1-1 TRBV12-3/TRBV12-4 15 CASSLDPGLNTEAFF
TRBJ1-2 TRBV11-2 13 CASSLVGDSGYTF
TRBJ1-1 TRBV5-8 11 CASQLNTEAFF
TRBJ2-3 TRBV20-1 11 CSAAFTDTQYF
TRBJ2-7 TRBV18 15 CASSPETAQLYEQYF
TRBJ2-3 TRBV20-1 12 CSARDHKDTQYF
TRBJ1-2 TRBV5-1 12 CASSLGLGGYTF
TRBJ2-2 TRBV5-1 11 CASKTAGELFF
TRBJ2-7 TRBV19 14 CASSSSRDSYEQYF
TRBJ2-7 TRBV12-3/TRBV12-4 19 CASSTRRTGAGLISYEQYF
TRBJ2-7 TRBV12-3/TRBV12-4 15 CASSPVGGRYYEQYF
TRBJ2-5 TRBV7-2 15 CASPPQFGVQETQYF
TRBJ2-1 TRBV20-1 13 CSARVGLGGEQFF
TRBJ2-5 TRBV20-1 13 CSARDGGQETQYF
TRBJ2-7 TRBV9 17 CASSPKTARYSPYEQYF
TRBJ2-1 TRBV12-3/TRBV12-4 16 CASSPGLAGAYNEQFF
TRBJ2-7 TRBV19 12 CASSVPRGEQYF
TRBJ2-1 TRBV9 15 CASSVEAGGPGEQFF
TRBJ2-6 TRBV7-7 17 CASSAGITTPGANVLTF
TRBJ2-5 TRBV4-2 15 CASSPGGRAYETQYF
TRBJ1-5 TRBV2 14 CASLRDRGNQPQHF
TRBJ2-1 TRBV12-3/TRBV12-4 13 CASGAGSDNEQFF
TRBJ2-2 TRBV27 15 CASSPRDRGSGELFF
TRBJ2-5 TRBV5-1 11 CASSEESTQYF
TRBJ1-2 TRBV20-1 14 CSASEEGAGYGYTF